This T cell receptor beta chain derives from a study of PD-L1 blockade in urothelial cancer. Study details: Counts from blood samples showed a median of roughly 140,000 T cells.

There were between 1 and 8 samples from each patient, taken pretreatment and on-treatment. The CDR3 contains 21 residues. Data came from immunoSEQ multiplex PCR; TCRdb stores just in-frame clones and leaves some out. The sample has about 84,000 clones, 82% seen once. The V gene is TRBV21-1, the J gene TRBJ1-1; the tabulated D call, TRBD1, remains unverified against the DNA. TRBV21-1 is a pseudogene. This receptor was identified in an older man with urothelial cancer. The source material was PBMCs, sampled around atezolizumab (anti-PD-L1) treatment. The CDR3 spells CASSKAGPRFTRGACNTEAFF. The CDR3 DNA is TGTGCCAGCAGCAAAGCTGGGCCCCGTTTTACAAGGGGCGCTTGTAACACTGAAGCTTTCTTT.